These T cell receptor beta chains were read from a single sample in a study of blood T cell repertoires in COVID-19. Data came from immunoSEQ multiplex PCR; TCRdb stores just in-frame clones and leaves some out. The repertoire holds approximately 210,000 clones, with just under 85% as singletons. The material sequenced was peripheral blood. These receptors all come from a man in his 60s with COVID-19, enrolled during active disease. Both conserved end residues are part of each CDR3. The D gene is left open where the match is weak. The size entry is marked missing in some rows and otherwise reads once, few, many or a size class.

j_call	clone_size	v_call	d_call	cdr3_nt	cdr3_aa
TRBJ2-7	NA	TRBV3-1/TRBV3-2	TRBD1	TGTGCCAGCAGCCACCTTAAGGTCACAGGGGGTGCGCAGTACTTC	CASSHLKVTGGAQYF
TRBJ1-1	once	TRBV12-3/TRBV12-4	TRBD1	TGTGCCTCACAGGGGCTAGGGAACACTGAAGCTTTCTTT	CASQGLGNTEAFF
TRBJ2-3	NA	TRBV3-1/TRBV3-2	NA	TGTGCCAGCAGTCCCCGTTTCACAGATACGCAGTATTTT	CASSPRFTDTQYF
TRBJ1-5	NA	TRBV27	NA	TGTGCCAGCAGTTTTAATGGCAATCAGCCCCAGCATTTT	CASSFNGNQPQHF
TRBJ2-4	NA	TRBV4-1	NA	TGCGCCAGCAGCCAAGTTGCGGAAAACATTCAGTACTTC	CASSQVAENIQYF
TRBJ1-1	NA	TRBV5-5	NA	TGTGCCAGCAGCCGGGACGGGGGTAACACTGAAGCTTTCTTT	CASSRDGGNTEAFF
TRBJ1-1	NA	TRBV7-9	NA	TGTGCCAGCAGCCAACAGGGTTTAACTGAAGCTTTCTTT	CASSQQGLTEAFF
TRBJ1-6	NA	TRBV27	NA	TGTGCCAGCAGTTTTCGCGGACCTACCACTGGCGGGGATTCACCCCTCCACTTT	CASSFRGPTTGGDSPLHF
TRBJ1-1	NA	TRBV7-3	NA	TGTGCCAGCAGCCCGACGGGAAACACTGAAGCTTTCTTT	CASSPTGNTEAFF
TRBJ1-4	NA	TRBV24-1	TRBD1	TGTGCCACCAGTGATTCGGGACAGATTAATGAAAAACTGTTTTTT	CATSDSGQINEKLFF
TRBJ1-5	NA	TRBV24-1	NA	TGTGCCACCAGTGACCGCCCGACAAGCAACAATCAGCCCCAGCATTTT	CATSDRPTSNNQPQHF
TRBJ2-3	NA	TRBV5-4	NA	TGTGCCAGCAGCCCCCCAACCGGTACGCAGTATTTT	CASSPPTGTQYF
TRBJ2-1	few	TRBV7-2	TRBD2	TGTGCCAGCAGCCGACTAGCCGTTGATCAGTTCTTC	CASSRLAVDQFF
TRBJ2-5	once	TRBV18	NA	TGTGCCAGCTCACCGACAGGCCAAGAGACCCAGTACTTC	CASSPTGQETQYF
TRBJ2-5	NA	TRBV19	NA	TGTGCCAGTAGGGCCCGGACTCGAGGCGAGACCCAGTACTTC	CASRARTRGETQYF
TRBJ2-1	NA	TRBV28	NA	TGTGCCAGCAGTTCCTTTTCGCGTCAACGGTTCAATGAGCAGTTCTTC	CASSSFSRQRFNEQFF
TRBJ1-5	NA	TRBV4-3	NA	TGCGCCAGCAGCCAACGCGGGGGCAATCAGCCCCAGCATTTT	CASSQRGGNQPQHF
TRBJ2-1	NA	TRBV11-2	NA	TGTGCCAGCAGCAACGCGGTTCCCTACAATGAGCAGTTCTTC	CASSNAVPYNEQFF
TRBJ2-3	NA	TRBV5-4	TRBD2	TGTGCCAGCAGCTTGGATAGGACTAGCGGGATCGATACGCAGTATTTT	CASSLDRTSGIDTQYF
TRBJ1-2	NA	TRBV28	NA	TGTGCCAGCAGCTTAGACAGGCGCTATGGCTACACCTTC	CASSLDRRYGYTF
TRBJ2-2	NA	TRBV7-9	TRBD2	TGTGCCAGCAGCCTCCTAGCGGGTAATCCCGGGGAGCTGTTTTTT	CASSLLAGNPGELFF
TRBJ1-5	NA	TRBV5-1	NA	TGCGCCAGCAGTCTAGACCGGCCGCCGCCCCAGCATTTT	CASSLDRPPPQHF
TRBJ1-1	once	TRBV27	NA	TGTGCCAGCAGCCCCCTCCCAGGATACGACACTGAAGCTTTCTTT	CASSPLPGYDTEAFF
TRBJ2-7	NA	TRBV7-9	TRBD2	TGTGCCAGCAGTTCAACCGGGACTAGGGTCCACGAGCAGTACTTC	CASSSTGTRVHEQYF